Shown below are 4 T cell receptor beta chains from a single sample sequenced in a study of chemoradiotherapy in HPV16-positive cancers. Measured with immunoSEQ multiplex PCR; TCRdb has only the in-frame clones, and not every one. The table has 5,000 to 6,500 clones, under 85% seen once. This material was acquired from a patient who underwent chemoradiotherapy. The receptors derive from a human donor with HPV-associated anogenital cancer.

The rearrangement links TRBV28 to TRBJ1-2; possibly TRBD1 for D (6 bases). The V end was cut by 5 bases, the J end by 0 bases, with 10 bases between. CDR3 length: 14 residues. Per the germline V gene, CDR1 is MDHEN and CDR2 is SYDVKM. CDR3 DNA sequence: TGTGCCAGCAGTGTCGGACAGCCTAACTATGGCTACACCTTC. Translation: CASSVGQPNYGYTF.

Only a few counts were recorded for this clone. The chain uses TRBV4-2 and TRBJ2-5; TRBD2 is a possible D gene (6 bases). CDR3 size: 16 residues. Per germline, CDR1 LGHNA and CDR2 YNFKEQ. Between the trimmed V and J ends, which lost 0 bases and 6 bases, there was a span of 17 bases. The CDR3 nucleotides read TGTGCCAGCAGCCAAGAGGGGAGGCTAGCGATGAAGACCCAGTACTTC. Protein sequence: CASSQEGRLAMKTQYF.

The chain links TRBV6-1 to TRBJ1-2; D perhaps matches TRBD1 (5 bases). From germline, CDR1 is MNHNS and CDR2 SASEGT. The V gene lost 3 bases and the J gene lost 7 bases, with 9 bases spanning the gap. The CDR3 consists of 12 residues. CDR3 coding DNA: TGTGCCAGCAGTGAGTCTGGGGCTGGCTACACCTTC. Its protein product is CASSESGAGYTF.

The table lists this clone with a few counts. V and J are TRBV9 and TRBJ1-1; D possibly corresponds to TRBD1 (5 bases). Trimming left V 4 bases short and J 4 bases short, with 17 bases between. CDR3 length equals 15 residues. Germline CDR1 is SGDLS and CDR2 is YYNGEE. CDR3 residues: CASSPRTRVSTEAFF. The CDR3 region has the DNA TGTGCCAGCAGCCCTCGGACAAGGGTTTCCACTGAAGCTTTCTTT.